The clone carrying this T cell receptor beta chain appeared once. These data come from a study of PD-L1 blockade in urothelial cancer. V lost 5 bases and J lost 4, with 8 bases in between. This CDR3 is built from 12 residues. Germline-derived CDR1 and CDR2 are MDHEN and SYDVKM. Clones were read by immunoSEQ multiplex PCR, and TCRdb kept only the in-frame ones, dropping some. The sample holds approximately 100,000 clones, approximately 85% seen once. This TCR was sampled from a man aged 50 to 60 with urothelial cancer. The specimen was PBMCs, collected around atezolizumab (anti-PD-L1) treatment. The J gene is TRBJ1-2, the V gene TRBV28; D remains ambiguous. Here the CDR3 DNA reads TGTGCCAGCAGTCCGCAGTTCTATGGCTACACCTTC. This encodes CASSPQFYGYTF.